This TCR beta chain is drawn from a study of Graves' ophthalmopathy and Graves' hyperthyroidism. Whole-study results and caveats: Detected in blood as well were most expanded thyroid clonotypes with frequency above 0.001.

RNA transcripts provided the template for amplifying TCR beta CDR3 regions. In the first round, RT-PCR was carried out with HTBI primers, and a multiplex PCR formed the second round. TCRdb called the multiplex PCR reads again in MiXCR, with one record for every CDR3 protein. The sample shows under 250,000 distinct CDR3 sequences, 25% to 30% of them seen only once. Germline V lookup: CDR1 LGHDT, CDR2 YNNKEL (reference sequence). This CDR3 is 16 amino acids long. V was pared by 1 base and J by 4 bases, with 16 bases between. Ten or more counts support this clonotype. Antigen specificity is unknown. Sequences were obtained from peripheral blood. The chain employs TRBV3-1 and TRBJ2-5; either TRBD1 or TRBD2 may fit D (5 bases each). This clonotype was sampled from a man aged 50 to 59 with Graves' ophthalmopathy. CDR3 protein: CASSQVLGVVGETQYF. The CDR3 region has the DNA TGTGCCAGCAGCCAAGTTCTGGGGGTCGTTGGAGAGACCCAGTACTTC.